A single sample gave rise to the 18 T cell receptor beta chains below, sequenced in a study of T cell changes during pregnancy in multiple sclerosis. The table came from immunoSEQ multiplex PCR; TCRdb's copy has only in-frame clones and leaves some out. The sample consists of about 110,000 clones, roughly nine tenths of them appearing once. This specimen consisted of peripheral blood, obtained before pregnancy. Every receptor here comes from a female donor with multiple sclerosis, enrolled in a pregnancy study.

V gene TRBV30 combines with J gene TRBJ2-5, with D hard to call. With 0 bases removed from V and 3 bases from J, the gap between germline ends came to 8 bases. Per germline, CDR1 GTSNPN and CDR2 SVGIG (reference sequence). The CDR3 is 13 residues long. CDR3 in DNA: TGTGCCTGGAGTGTTTTGTCGGAAGAGACCCAGTACTTC. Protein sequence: CAWSVLSEETQYF.

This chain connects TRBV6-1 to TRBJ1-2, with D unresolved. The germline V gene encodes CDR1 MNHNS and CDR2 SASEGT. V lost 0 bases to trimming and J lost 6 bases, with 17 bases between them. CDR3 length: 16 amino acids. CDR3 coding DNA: TGTGCCAGCAGTGAAGCCCCTTTGTCCAGTCGGGATGGCTACACCTTC. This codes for CASSEAPLSSRDGYTF.

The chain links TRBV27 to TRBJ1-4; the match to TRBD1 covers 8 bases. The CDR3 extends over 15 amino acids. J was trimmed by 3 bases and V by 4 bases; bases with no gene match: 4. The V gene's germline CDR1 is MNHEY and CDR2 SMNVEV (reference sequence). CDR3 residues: CASSYQGAPNEKLFF. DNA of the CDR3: TGTGCCAGCAGTTATCAGGGGGCGCCTAATGAAAAACTGTTTTTT.

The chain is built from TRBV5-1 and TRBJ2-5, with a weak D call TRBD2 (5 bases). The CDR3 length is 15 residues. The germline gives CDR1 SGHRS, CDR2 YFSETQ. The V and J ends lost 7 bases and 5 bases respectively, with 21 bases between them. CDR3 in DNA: TGCGCCAGCCAACCTTGGCCGGGGAACTTGGAGACCCAGTACTTC. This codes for CASQPWPGNLETQYF.

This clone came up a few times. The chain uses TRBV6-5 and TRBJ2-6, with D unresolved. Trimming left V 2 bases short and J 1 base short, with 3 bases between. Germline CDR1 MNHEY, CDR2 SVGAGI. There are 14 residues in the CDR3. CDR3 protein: CASSYISGANVLTF. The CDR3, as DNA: TGTGCCAGCAGTTACATATCTGGGGCCAACGTCCTGACTTTC.

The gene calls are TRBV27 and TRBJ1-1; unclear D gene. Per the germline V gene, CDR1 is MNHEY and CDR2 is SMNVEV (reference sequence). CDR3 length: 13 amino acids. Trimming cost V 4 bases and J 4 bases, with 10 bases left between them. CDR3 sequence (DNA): TGTGCCAGCAGTTCGTCTACGGGCACTGAAGCTTTCTTT. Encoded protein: CASSSSTGTEAFF.

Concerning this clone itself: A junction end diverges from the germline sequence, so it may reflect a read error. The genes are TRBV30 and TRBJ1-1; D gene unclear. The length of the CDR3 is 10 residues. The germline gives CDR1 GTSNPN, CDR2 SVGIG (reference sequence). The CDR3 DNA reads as TGTGCCTGGGACGTAACAGCCGGCCGTTTT. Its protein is CAWDVTAGRF.

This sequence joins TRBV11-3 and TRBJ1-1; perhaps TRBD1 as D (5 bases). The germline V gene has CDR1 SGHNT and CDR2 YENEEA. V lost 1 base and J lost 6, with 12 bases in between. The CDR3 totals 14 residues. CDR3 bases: TGTGCCAGCAGCTTAGGAAGGGGCTGGCCTGAAGCTTTCTTT. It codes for CASSLGRGWPEAFF. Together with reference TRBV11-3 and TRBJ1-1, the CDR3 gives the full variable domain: EAGVVQSPRYKIIEKKQPVAFWCNPISGHNTLYWYLQNLGQGPELLIRYENEEAVDDSQLPKDRFSAERLKGVDSTLKIQPAELGDSAVYLCASSLGRGWPEAFFGQGTRLTVV.

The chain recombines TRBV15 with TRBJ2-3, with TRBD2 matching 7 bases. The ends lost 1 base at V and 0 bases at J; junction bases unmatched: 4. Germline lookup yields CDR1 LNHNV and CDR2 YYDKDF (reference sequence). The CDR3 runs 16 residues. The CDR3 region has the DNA TGTGCCACCAGCAGAGGGGATAGCGGGAGCACAGATACGCAGTATTTT. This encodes CATSRGDSGSTDTQYF.

CDR3 residues: CASSQRGDTLNYGYTF. The CDR3 region has the DNA TGTGCCAGCAGCCAAAGAGGGGACACCTTGAACTATGGCTACACCTTC. J is TRBJ1-2 and V is TRBV4-2, with D possibly TRBD1 on 6 matching bases. This CDR3 contains 16 residues. The germline V gene encodes CDR1 LGHNA and CDR2 YNFKEQ. V was trimmed by 2 bases and J by 2 bases, leaving 15 bases between them.

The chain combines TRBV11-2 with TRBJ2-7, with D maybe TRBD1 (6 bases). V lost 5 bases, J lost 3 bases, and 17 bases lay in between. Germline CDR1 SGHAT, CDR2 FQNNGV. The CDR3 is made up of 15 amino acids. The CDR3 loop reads CASSRTTGQFYEQYF. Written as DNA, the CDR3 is TGTGCCAGCAGCCGTACTACTGGACAGTTCTACGAGCAGTACTTC.

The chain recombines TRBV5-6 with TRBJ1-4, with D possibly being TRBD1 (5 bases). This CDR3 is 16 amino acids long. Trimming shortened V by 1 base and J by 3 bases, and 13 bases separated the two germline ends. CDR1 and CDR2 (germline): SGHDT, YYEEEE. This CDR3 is CASSLFGGAANEKLFF. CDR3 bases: TGTGCCAGCAGCTTGTTCGGGGGTGCGGCTAATGAAAAACTGTTTTTT.

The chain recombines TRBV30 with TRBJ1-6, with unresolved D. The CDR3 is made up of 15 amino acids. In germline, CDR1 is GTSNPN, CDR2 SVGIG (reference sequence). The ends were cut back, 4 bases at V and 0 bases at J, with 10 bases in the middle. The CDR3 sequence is CAWKQARSYNSPLHF. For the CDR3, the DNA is TGTGCCTGGAAGCAAGCTCGCTCCTATAATTCACCCCTCCACTTT.

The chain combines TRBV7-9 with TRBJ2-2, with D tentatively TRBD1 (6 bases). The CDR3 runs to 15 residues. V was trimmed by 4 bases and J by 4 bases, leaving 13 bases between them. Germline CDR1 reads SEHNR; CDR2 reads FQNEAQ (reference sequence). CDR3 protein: CASSSTGRGTGELFF. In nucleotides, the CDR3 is TGTGCCAGCAGCTCGACAGGCCGCGGCACCGGGGAGCTGTTTTTT.

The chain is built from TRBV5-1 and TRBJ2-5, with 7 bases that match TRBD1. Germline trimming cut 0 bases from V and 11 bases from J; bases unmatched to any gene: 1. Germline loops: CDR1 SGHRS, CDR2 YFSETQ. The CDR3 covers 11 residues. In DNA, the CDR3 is TGCGCCAGCAGCTTGGGGGGACAGCAGTACTTC. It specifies CASSLGGQQYF.

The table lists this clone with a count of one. The CDR3 loop is CASRLTGNTGELFF. CDR3 DNA: TGTGCCAGTAGACTGACAGGGAACACCGGGGAGCTGTTTTTT. This chain joins TRBV19 and TRBJ2-2; D possibly corresponds to TRBD1 (6 bases). V was shortened by 6 bases and J by 1 base, with 9 bases between the two germline ends. Germline values: CDR1 LNHDA, CDR2 SQIVND (reference sequence). The CDR3 sequence is 14 residues long.

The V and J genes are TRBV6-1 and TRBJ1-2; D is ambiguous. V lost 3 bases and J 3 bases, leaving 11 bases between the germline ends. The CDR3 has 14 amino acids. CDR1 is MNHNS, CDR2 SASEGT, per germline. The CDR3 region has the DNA TGTGCCAGCAGTGATAATCTCCGGGACTATGGCTACACCTTC. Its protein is CASSDNLRDYGYTF.

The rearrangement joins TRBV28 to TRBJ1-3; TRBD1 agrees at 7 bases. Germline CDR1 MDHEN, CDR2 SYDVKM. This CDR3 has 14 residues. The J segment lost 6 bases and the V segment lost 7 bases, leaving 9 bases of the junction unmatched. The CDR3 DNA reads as TGTGCCAGCAAATTAGACAGGGATCTAAACACCATATATTTT. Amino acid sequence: CASKLDRDLNTIYF.